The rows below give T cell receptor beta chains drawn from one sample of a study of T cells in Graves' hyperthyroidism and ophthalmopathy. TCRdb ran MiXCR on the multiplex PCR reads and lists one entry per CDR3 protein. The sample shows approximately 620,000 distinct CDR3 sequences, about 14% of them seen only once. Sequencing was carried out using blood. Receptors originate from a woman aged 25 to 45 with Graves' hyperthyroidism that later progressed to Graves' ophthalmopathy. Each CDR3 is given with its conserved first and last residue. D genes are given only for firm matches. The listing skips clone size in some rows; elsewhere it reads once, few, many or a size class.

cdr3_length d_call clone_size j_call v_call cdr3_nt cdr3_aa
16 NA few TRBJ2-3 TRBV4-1 TGCGCCAGCAGCCTCGACCCCACCGGGGCGACAGATACGCAGTATTTT CASSLDPTGATDTQYF
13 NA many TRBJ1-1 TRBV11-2 TGTGCCAGCAGGTTAGGGGGGGCCACTGAAGCTTTCTTT CASRLGGATEAFF
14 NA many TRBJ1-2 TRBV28 TGTGCCAGCTTCTCCCGGGGGCTCATTTATGGCTACACCTTC CASFSRGLIYGYTF
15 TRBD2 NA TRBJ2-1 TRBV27 TGTGCCAGCAGTCCAGGGGTAGCGGGAGTCAATGAGCAGTTCTTC CASSPGVAGVNEQFF
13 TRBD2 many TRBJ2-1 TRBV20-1 TGCAGTGCGGTCCGCGGGAGATTGGATGAGCAGTTCTTC CSAVRGRLDEQFF
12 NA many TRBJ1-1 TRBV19 TGTGCCAGTACCTCAGTTAACACTGAAGCTTTCTTT CASTSVNTEAFF
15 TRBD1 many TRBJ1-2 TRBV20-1 TGCAGTGCCCGAAGGGACAGGGTAAATCACTATGGCTACACCTTC CSARRDRVNHYGYTF
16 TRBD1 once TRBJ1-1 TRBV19 TGTGCCAGTAGTATAGATAAACAGGGGTCGAAGACTGAAGCTTTCTTT CASSIDKQGSKTEAFF
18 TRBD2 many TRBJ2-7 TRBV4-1 TGCGCCAGCAGCCAAGATGACGGACTAGCGGGAGTACTCCCGGAGCAGTACTTC CASSQDDGLAGVLPEQYF
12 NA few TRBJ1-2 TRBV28 TGTGCCAGCAGCCTACCTGCTATTGGCTACACCTTC CASSLPAIGYTF
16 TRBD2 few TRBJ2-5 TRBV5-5 TGTGCCAGCAGCTTGTTAACTAGCGGAGACCAAGAGACCCAGTACTTC CASSLLTSGDQETQYF
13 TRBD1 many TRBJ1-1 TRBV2 TGTGCCAGTACGACAGGGAAGTTCACTGAAGCTTTCTTT CASTTGKFTEAFF
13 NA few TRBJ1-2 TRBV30 TGTGCCTGGAGTCTCGGGGGGGGCTATGGCTACACCTTC CAWSLGGGYGYTF
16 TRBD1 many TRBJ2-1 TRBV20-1 TGCAGTGCTAGAGATCAGGGGACAGGGTTCTACAATGAGCAGTTCTTC CSARDQGTGFYNEQFF
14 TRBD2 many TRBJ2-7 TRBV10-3 TGTGCCATCAGTGAGTCAGGGCTAGCGGGCCTGCAGTACTTC CAISESGLAGLQYF
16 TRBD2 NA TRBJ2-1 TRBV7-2 TGTGCCAGCAGCCTCTCCCGGGACTACTCCTACAATGAGCAGTTCTTC CASSLSRDYSYNEQFF
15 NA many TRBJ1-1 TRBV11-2 TGTGCCAGCAGCTTAGATGTCGGGGCGACCACTGAAGCTTTCTTT CASSLDVGATTEAFF
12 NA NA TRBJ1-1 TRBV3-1 TGTGCCAGCAGCCGAGGTAACACTGGAGCTTTCTTT CASSRGNTGAFF